The present T cell receptor (beta chain) was sequenced within a study of blood T cell repertoires in COVID-19. V lost 3 bases, J lost 1 base, and 4 bases stayed unmatched. Per germline, CDR1 SEHNR and CDR2 FQNEAQ (reference sequence). CDR3 length: 15 amino acids. Per the study methods: Reference gene primer amplification gave estimated nucleated cell counts. Clones were sequenced by immunoSEQ multiplex PCR, and TCRdb holds only the in-frame ones, with some missing. Clone size and V and J calls were adopted from that table, with D and trimming inferred from the DNA. The sample consists of 300,000 to 350,000 clones, approximately 91% of them appearing once. Those who participated ranged in age from 18 to 89 years and resided in about two dozen US areas. Cohort placement rested on clinical history that participants reported themselves.

The rearrangement links TRBV7-9 to TRBJ2-3; 7 nucleotides match TRBD1. The sequence was collected from a woman aged 30 to 39 who had been exposed to COVID-19. The sequencing input was PBMCs or T cells enriched from blood (not recorded which). The CDR3 DNA follows: TGTGCCAGCAGCTTGTTGACAGGGCGCACAGATACGCAGTATTTT. This encodes CASSLLTGRTDTQYF.